These 22 T cell receptor beta chains were all obtained from the same sample, sequenced in a study of cytotoxic CD8 clonotypes in ibrutinib-treated CLL. Method: immunoSEQ multiplex PCR; TCRdb's copy keeps in-frame clones and lacks some. The sample contains 120,000 to 150,000 clones, 75% to 95% of which appear only once. Source: PBMCs, taken after 12 months of ibrutinib treatment. Receptors originate from a human donor with chronic lymphocytic leukemia.

V and J are TRBV5-1 and TRBJ2-7; 9 bases match TRBD1. Losses at the gene ends were 4 bases for V and 5 bases for J; bases not matched to a gene: 13. Per the germline V gene, CDR1 is SGHRS and CDR2 is YFSETQ. The CDR3 totals 16 residues. CDR3 DNA sequence: TGCGCCAGCAGCCGGGACGGCCGACAGGGGGGTGACGAGCAGTACTTC. This gives the protein CASSRDGRQGGDEQYF.

The chain couples TRBV19 to TRBJ1-1; D is uncertain. V lost 3 bases and J 1 base, leaving 9 bases between the germline ends. Germline V gene sequence: CDR1 LNHDA, CDR2 SQIVND (reference sequence). CDR3 size: 14 residues. In DNA, the CDR3 is TGTGCCAGTAGTATGGGCGGACCGAACACTGAAGCTTTCTTT. Its translation: CASSMGGPNTEAFF. The whole variable domain, filled in from reference TRBV19 and TRBJ1-1, reads DGGITQSPKYLFRKEGQNVTLSCEQNLNHDAMYWYRQDPGQGLRLIYYSQIVNDFQKGDIAEGYSVSREKKESFPLTVTSAQKNPTAFYLCASSMGGPNTEAFFGQGTRLTVV.

This chain connects TRBV6-1 to TRBJ2-7; weak D call: TRBD2 (6 bases). From germline, CDR1 is MNHNS and CDR2 SASEGT. The CDR3 runs 12 residues. The V end lost 6 bases, the J end lost 0 bases, and 6 bases lay between the germline ends. The CDR3 DNA is TGTGCCAGCAGGGACTACTCCTACGAGCAGTACTTC. Translating it yields CASRDYSYEQYF.

The rearrangement uses TRBV6-5 and TRBJ2-1; D unclear. The CDR3 is 13 amino acids. The V gene's germline CDR1 is MNHEY and CDR2 SVGAGI. Between the trimmed V and J ends, which lost 2 bases and 5 bases, there was a span of 7 bases. The CDR3 is CASSYRVDNEQFF. The DNA of the CDR3 is TGTGCCAGCAGTTACAGGGTAGACAATGAGCAGTTCTTC.

The chain joins TRBV19 to TRBJ2-3; D is possibly TRBD2 (6 bases). The V gene lost 6 bases and the J gene lost 8 bases, with 12 bases spanning the gap. CDR3 length equals 12 residues. The germline CDR1 and CDR2 sequences are LNHDA and SQIVND (reference sequence). This chain's CDR3 is CASRFLGGTQYF. Here the CDR3 DNA reads TGTGCCAGTAGATTCCTGGGGGGTACGCAGTATTTT.

The chain joins TRBV23-1 to TRBJ2-5; 8 bases are a match to TRBD1. TRBV23-1 is assigned to the ORF class and has an uncertain function. J lost 3 bases, V lost 4 bases, and 10 bases had no gene match. CDR3 length equals 16 residues. CDR3 coding DNA: TGCGCCAGCAGTCTCCCACTCCAGGACAGGGAAGAGACCCAGTACTTC. This encodes CASSLPLQDREETQYF.

The rearrangement links TRBV19 to TRBJ2-1, with 8 bases lining up with TRBD2. The CDR3 has 19 amino acids. The V and J ends lost 5 bases and 7 bases, in that order; junction bases with no gene match: 22. Germline CDR1 LNHDA, CDR2 SQIVND (reference sequence). The CDR3 protein is CASSPLGGSGGLGRNEQFF. For the CDR3, the DNA is TGTGCCAGTAGTCCTCTTGGTGGGTCTGGGGGACTAGGGCGTAATGAGCAGTTCTTC.

Note on this clone: Sequence at one end of the junction differs from germline and may be a read error. CDR3 region: CASSRIIPIF. The CDR3 DNA reads TGTGCCAGTAGCAGGATTATCCCGATATTT. J is TRBJ1-1 and V is TRBV19, with D uncertain. The CDR3 contains 10 residues. Germline V gene lookup returns CDR1 LNHDA and CDR2 SQIVND (reference sequence).

This chain joins TRBV10-2 and TRBJ1-5; 8 positions match TRBD1. Germline trimming cut 6 bases from V and 1 base from J; bases unmatched to any gene: 2. This CDR3 is 14 amino acids long. Per the germline V gene, CDR1 is WSHSY and CDR2 is SAAADI. CDR3 protein: CASRRDRSNQPQHF. DNA for the CDR3: TGCGCCAGCAGAAGGGACAGGAGCAATCAGCCCCAGCATTTT.

The chain links TRBV10-3 to TRBJ2-7; TRBD2 matches at 10 bases. CDR1 is ENHRY, CDR2 SYGVKD, per germline. The J segment lost 6 bases and the V segment lost 11 bases, leaving 10 bases of the junction unmatched. The CDR3 runs to 13 residues. This CDR3 is CAVRAGGSAEQYF. CDR3 sequence (DNA): TGTGCCGTCCGAGCGGGAGGGTCCGCCGAGCAGTACTTC.

The V and J genes are TRBV10-3 and TRBJ1-4; the D gene is possibly TRBD1 (5 bases). The CDR3 is 15 residues long. V was trimmed by 0 bases and J by 7 bases, leaving 12 bases between them. Per the germline V gene, CDR1 is ENHRY and CDR2 is SYGVKD. The CDR3 sequence is CAISESLQGSEKLFF. As DNA, the CDR3 is TGTGCCATCAGTGAGTCTCTTCAGGGAAGTGAAAAACTGTTTTTT.

V usage is TRBV27 and J usage is TRBJ2-6; 8 nucleotides line up with TRBD1. Germline assignment: CDR1 MNHEY and CDR2 SMNVEV (reference sequence). CDR3 length equals 17 residues. The V segment lost 3 bases and the J segment 0 bases; nucleotides outside the gene matches: 4. CDR3 nucleotides: TGTGCCAGCAGTTTTGGCAGGGGGCTCTCTGGGGCCAACGTCCTGACTTTC. Its translation: CASSFGRGLSGANVLTF. Variable domain in full (rest from reference TRBV27 and TRBJ2-6): EAQVTQNPRYLITVTGKKLTVTCSQNMNHEYMSWYRQDPGLGLRQIYYSMNVEVTDKGDVPEGYKVSRKEKRNFPLILESPSPNQTSLYFCASSFGRGLSGANVLTFGAGSRLTVL.

V usage is TRBV25-1 and J usage is TRBJ2-5; TRBD2 aligns across 7 bases. Germline CDR1 reads MGHDK; CDR2 reads SYGVNS. This CDR3 spans 17 amino acids. V lost 2 bases, J lost 5 bases, and 14 bases stayed unmatched. The CDR3 DNA sequence: TGTGCCAGCAGTGAAACGCTAGCTCCTCGGACTAGGGAGACCCAGTACTTC. Protein: CASSETLAPRTRETQYF.

V and J are TRBV11-2 and TRBJ2-4; TRBD1 might be the D (5 bases). This CDR3 is built from 16 residues. V lost 2 bases and J lost 2, with 13 bases in between. Germline V gives CDR1 SGHAT, CDR2 FQNNGV. The DNA for the CDR3 is TGTGCCAGCAGCTTAAACTCAGGGTATTCCAAAAACATTCAGTACTTC. It is translated as CASSLNSGYSKNIQYF.

The chain is built from TRBV11-2 and TRBJ2-3, with unresolved D. The CDR3 loop spans 12 amino acids. The V gene's germline CDR1 is SGHAT and CDR2 FQNNGV. Trimming took 5 bases from V and 6 from J, leaving 9 bases between them. Here the CDR3 reads CASSPHTDTQYF. The CDR3 coding sequence is TGTGCCAGCAGCCCCCACACTGATACGCAGTATTTT.

This clone was detected only a few times. The chain carries TRBV4-2 and TRBJ2-1, with a tentative D call TRBD2 (5 bases). The CDR3 has 11 residues. Trimming removed 3 bases from V and 10 bases from J, with 7 bases in between. From germline, CDR1 is LGHNA and CDR2 YNFKEQ. DNA for the CDR3: TGTGCCAGCAGCCAGACGGGGGAGCAGTTCTTC. Translation gives CASSQTGEQFF.

This chain joins TRBV6-4 and TRBJ2-3, with 14 bases aligning to TRBD2. The CDR3 has 15 amino acids. The germline CDR1 and CDR2 sequences are MRHNA and SNTAGT. After removal of 0 bases from V and 9 bases from J, the junction contained 2 bases not matched to a gene. The CDR3 is CASSDSGLAGGTQYF. The CDR3 DNA is TGTGCCAGCAGTGACTCAGGACTAGCGGGAGGAACGCAGTATTTT.

The CDR3 spells CASSPDFYEQYF. The CDR3 DNA sequence: TGTGCCAGCAGCCCGGATTTCTACGAGCAGTACTTC. The chain carries TRBV6-1 and TRBJ2-7; no clear D gene. This CDR3 is built from 12 residues. V lost 6 bases, J lost 3 bases, and 9 bases lay in between. The germline gives CDR1 MNHNS, CDR2 SASEGT.

This sequence joins TRBV14 and TRBJ2-1; D might be TRBD1 (6 bases). There are 15 residues in the CDR3. Germline CDR1 is SGHDN and CDR2 is FVKESK. Deletions cut 4 bases from V and 2 bases from J, with 12 bases between. The CDR3 loop reads CASSPTGYPYNEQFF. The CDR3 bases are TGTGCCAGCAGCCCTACAGGGTACCCCTACAATGAGCAGTTCTTC.

This chain links TRBV28 with TRBJ2-2; possible D gene TRBD1, 5 bases. With 10 bases removed from V and 8 bases from J, the gap between germline ends came to 20 bases. Germline lookup yields CDR1 MDHEN and CDR2 SYDVKM. This CDR3 has 14 residues. For the CDR3, the DNA is TGTGCCACCAAACGGCAGGGCTTTGGGGGGGAGCTGTTTTTT. It is translated as CATKRQGFGGELFF. The full variable domain, with the rest looked up from reference TRBV28 and TRBJ2-2, is DVKVTQSSRYLVKRTGEKVFLECVQDMDHENMFWYRQDPGLGLRLIYFSYDVKMKEKGDIPEGYSVSREKKERFSLILESASTNQTSMYLCATKRQGFGGELFFGEGSRLTVL.

This clone was seen only once. The rearrangement uses TRBV18 and TRBJ2-2; either TRBD1 or TRBD2 may fit D (5 bases each). Per the germline V gene, CDR1 is KGHSH and CDR2 is LQKENI. The CDR3 has 15 amino acids. The ends were cut back, 8 bases at V and 0 bases at J, with 13 bases in the middle. CDR3 in DNA: TGTGCCAGCCCCCGGGACCCAACGAACACCGGGGAGCTGTTTTTT. This gives the protein CASPRDPTNTGELFF.

A single count supports this clone. The chain links TRBV19 to TRBJ2-7, with 9 nucleotides matching TRBD2. The germline V gene encodes CDR1 LNHDA and CDR2 SQIVND (reference sequence). This CDR3 is built from 17 residues. J was trimmed by 2 bases and V by 5 bases; bases with no gene match: 13. The CDR3 loop is CASSSHAGLAFTYEQYF. The CDR3 coding sequence is TGTGCCAGTAGTTCGCACGCGGGACTAGCCTTCACCTACGAGCAGTACTTC.